A selection of T cell receptor beta chains follows, all from one sample in a study of blood T cell repertoires in COVID-19. Measured with immunoSEQ multiplex PCR; TCRdb has only the in-frame clones, and not every one. The sample holds about 130,000 clones; roughly four fifths are singletons and the top ten take 3%. Specimen: peripheral blood. These receptors were collected from a woman older than 75 with acute or convalescent COVID-19. Both conserved end residues are trimmed from each CDR3.

V gene,CDR3 protein
TRBV7-9,ASSPGTSGGNEQF
TRBV2,ASSEGRRPYEQY
TRBV29-1,SVRGGRADTQY
TRBV27,ASSPLILGQETQY
TRBV7-3,ASRSPGTSSGELF
TRBV6-2/TRBV6-3,ASSYVGQGSYEQY
TRBV2,ASTQDSTALSGNTIY
TRBV5-1,ASSLRREGGTNTGELF
TRBV7-2,ASSFVQGASTEAF
TRBV2,AITGGFHYEQY
TRBV5-1,ASSLDGTRDTQY
TRBV25-1,ASSDIQAPQETQY
TRBV19,ASSIRGQGTGYEQY
TRBV3-1/TRBV3-2,ASSQDLTGYGYT
TRBV6-1,ASSEIAGAGTGELF